The 24 T cell receptor beta chains in this list originate from one sample, sequenced in a study of neoadjuvant nivolumab and ipilimumab in lung cancer. Assay used: immunoSEQ multiplex PCR; TCRdb lists only in-frame clones, some missing. The data show fewer than 35,000 clones, approximately 90% seen once. The input for sequencing was peripheral blood, taken after neoadjuvant nivolumab, alone or with ipilimumab, at or shortly before surgery. These receptors were obtained from an adult with non-small cell lung cancer.

The chain joins TRBV5-4 to TRBJ1-4; 9 nucleotides agree with TRBD1. In germline, CDR1 is SGHNT, CDR2 YYREEE (reference sequence). The length of the CDR3 is 13 residues. J lost 8 bases, V lost 3 bases, and 2 bases had no gene match. The CDR3 DNA is TGTGCCAGCAGCTGGGACAGGGCCGAAAAACTGTTTTTT. The encoded protein is CASSWDRAEKLFF.

The J gene is TRBJ1-1, the V gene TRBV6-1; a weak D match, TRBD1 (5 bases). V was trimmed by 3 bases and J by 1 base, leaving 12 bases between them. This CDR3 has 15 residues. The V gene's germline CDR1 is MNHNS and CDR2 SASEGT. The CDR3 nucleotides are TGTGCCAGCAGTGATCGTGGCAGGGAGAACACTGAAGCTTTCTTT. Translated: CASSDRGRENTEAFF.

The chain links TRBV29-1 to TRBJ2-3; maybe TRBD2 (6 bases). CDR1 and CDR2 from the germline V gene are SQVTM and ANQGSEA. V shed 6 bases and J shed 5 bases, with 21 bases lying between them. The CDR3 consists of 15 residues. CDR3 in DNA: TGCAGCGTGTGTCCTATAGCGGCCGCGGGAGATACGCAGTATTTT. It translates to CSVCPIAAAGDTQYF.

V is TRBV2 and J is TRBJ2-7, with D uncertain. V was cut by 3 bases and J by 4 bases, with 7 bases left in between. Germline CDR1 reads SNHLY; CDR2 reads FYNNEI. There are 12 residues in the CDR3. CDR3 DNA sequence: TGTGCCAGCAGTGACGTCTCGTACGAGCAGTACTTC. Residues: CASSDVSYEQYF.

V is TRBV9 and J is TRBJ2-5; 8 nucleotides align to TRBD1. V shed 0 bases and J 5 bases; nucleotides not matched to a gene: 3. This CDR3 is 14 amino acids long. CDR1 SGDLS and CDR2 YYNGEE come from the germline V gene. CDR3 DNA sequence: TGTGCCAGCAGCGTAGGGACAGGGCTGGAGACCCAGTACTTC. Translating gives CASSVGTGLETQYF.

The CDR3 region is CASSVEGHTQYF. CDR3 in DNA: TGTGCCAGCAGCGTAGAGGGGCATACGCAGTATTTT. The rearrangement links TRBV9 to TRBJ2-3; D perhaps matches TRBD1 (5 bases). Trimming removed 0 bases from V and 7 bases from J, with 6 bases in between. CDR3 length equals 12 residues. CDR1 is SGDLS and CDR2 is YYNGEE in the germline V gene.

The table lists this clone with a count of one. Germline is not matched at one junction end, which may reflect a read error. The chain couples TRBV5-1 to TRBJ1-5, with D perhaps matching TRBD1 (5 bases). The CDR3 length is 14 residues. CDR1 is SGHRS and CDR2 is YFSETQ in the germline V gene. As DNA, the CDR3 is TGCGCTAGCAGCTTGGAGGGGAGCAATCAGCCCCAGCATTTT. It codes for CASSLEGSNQPQHF.

This rearrangement joins TRBV19 to TRBJ1-2; D unclear. The CDR3 totals 13 residues. Germline CDR1 is LNHDA and CDR2 is SQIVND (reference sequence). V was pared by 3 bases and J by 2 bases, with 7 bases between. The CDR3 sequence: CASSMGGNYGYTF. In nucleotides, the CDR3 is TGTGCCAGTAGTATGGGCGGGAACTATGGCTACACCTTC.

The chain recombines TRBV7-8 with TRBJ1-6, with a weak D call TRBD1 (5 bases). The ends were cut back, 2 bases at V and 9 bases at J, with 20 bases in the middle. Germline-derived CDR1 and CDR2 are SGHVS and FQNEAQ. The CDR3 consists of 17 residues. The CDR3 protein is CASSLSLMGDLGSPLHF. CDR3 bases: TGTGCCAGCAGCTTATCGTTGATGGGGGATTTAGGTTCACCCCTCCACTTT.

V usage is TRBV11-3 and J usage is TRBJ2-2; 15 nucleotides line up with TRBD2. Unmatched junction bases numbered 5, after V lost 5 bases and J lost 7 bases. This CDR3 is built from 16 residues. Germline V gene data show CDR1 as SGHNT and CDR2 as YENEEA. CDR3: CASSTGTSGGHGELFF. The DNA for the CDR3 is TGTGCCAGCAGCACGGGGACTAGCGGGGGGCACGGGGAGCTGTTTTTT.

This chain joins TRBV7-9 and TRBJ2-1; 8 bases line up with TRBD1. V lost 1 base and J lost 4; bases outside the gene matches: 3. The CDR3 has 15 amino acids. Germline V CDR1 and CDR2: SEHNR, FQNEAQ (reference sequence). The CDR3 region is CASSLGRQGYNEQFF. In DNA form, the CDR3 reads TGTGCCAGCAGCTTAGGGCGACAGGGGTACAATGAGCAGTTCTTC.

The chain couples TRBV7-2 to TRBJ1-5; D is undetermined. The germline V and J ends were trimmed by 3 bases and 4 bases, with 10 bases remaining between them. CDR1 is SGHTA, CDR2 FQGNSA, per germline. The CDR3 runs to 14 residues. CDR3 in DNA: TGTGCCAGCAGCTTCACCCTGGGGAATCAGCCCCAGCATTTT. Residues: CASSFTLGNQPQHF.

This chain links TRBV11-3 with TRBJ2-5, with 9 nucleotides matching TRBD1. This CDR3 has 15 residues. Trimming at V came to 2 bases and at J to 0 bases, leaving 1 base not matched to a gene. The germline gives CDR1 SGHNT, CDR2 YENEEA. The CDR3 sequence is CASSLRQGDQETQYF. DNA of the CDR3: TGTGCCAGCAGCTTAAGACAGGGGGACCAAGAGACCCAGTACTTC.

The chain couples TRBV5-1 to TRBJ2-3, with 7 bases lining up with TRBD1. V was clipped by 4 bases and J by 1 base; unmatched bases: 6. Germline V lookup: CDR1 SGHRS, CDR2 YFSETQ. This CDR3 contains 15 residues. Written as DNA, the CDR3 is TGCGCCAGCAGCCCGGGACAGCTAGGCACAGATACGCAGTATTTT. This sequence encodes CASSPGQLGTDTQYF.

The V call is TRBV29-1, the J call TRBJ1-1; TRBD1 might be the D (5 bases). The V gene's germline CDR1 is SQVTM and CDR2 ANQGSEA. V shed 5 bases and J shed 1 base, with 8 bases lying between them. The CDR3 runs 12 residues. CDR3 protein: CSVSTGNTEAFF. CDR3 bases: TGCAGCGTTAGCACAGGGAACACTGAAGCTTTCTTT.

CDR3 sequence (DNA): TGTGCCAGCAGTTACCTTTACGGAACGTCTCAGCCCCAGCATTTT. Translating it yields CASSYLYGTSQPQHF. The chain joins TRBV7-2 to TRBJ1-5, with D uncertain. Trimming pared 6 bases from V and 6 bases from J, leaving 18 bases between. This CDR3 comprises 15 residues. Germline values: CDR1 SGHTA, CDR2 FQGNSA.

A note on this clone: The junction departs from germline at one end; a sequencing error may be responsible. The chain joins TRBV14 to TRBJ2-7; D possibly corresponds to TRBD2 (6 bases). CDR1 and CDR2 (germline): SGHDN, FVKESK. This CDR3 is 12 amino acids long. CDR3 region: CASSQEGTRRDF. CDR3 sequence (DNA): TGTGCCAGCAGCCAAGAAGGGACTCGGCGGGACTTC.

The chain is built from TRBV9 and TRBJ1-1; weak D call: TRBD1 (5 bases). The V gene lost 0 bases and the J gene lost 4 bases, with 10 bases spanning the gap. This CDR3 spans 14 amino acids. Looked up from germline, CDR1 is SGDLS and CDR2 is YYNGEE. The CDR3 region is CASSVAYQGTEAFF. The CDR3 nucleotides read TGTGCCAGCAGCGTAGCTTACCAGGGCACTGAAGCTTTCTTT.

The rearrangement joins TRBV6-1 to TRBJ1-1; D is uncertain. In germline, CDR1 is MNHNS, CDR2 SASEGT. The CDR3 has 14 residues. Trimming removed 5 bases from V and 1 base from J, with 11 bases in between. CDR3 bases: TGTGCCAGCAGTCTCAGACATTCGAACACTGAAGCTTTCTTT. Its protein is CASSLRHSNTEAFF.

This clone was detected only a few times. This rearrangement joins TRBV5-1 to TRBJ1-3; D is uncertain. V was clipped by 2 bases and J by 0 bases, with 9 bases between them. Germline CDR1 SGHRS, CDR2 YFSETQ. This CDR3 is 15 amino acids long. The CDR3 sequence is CASSLTKSSGNTIYF. The CDR3 region has the DNA TGCGCCAGCAGCTTAACGAAGAGCTCTGGAAACACCATATATTTT.

The rearrangement joins TRBV4-2 to TRBJ2-5; TRBD2 aligns across 16 bases. This CDR3 region has 17 residues. From germline, CDR1 is LGHNA and CDR2 YNFKEQ. The J segment lost 5 bases and the V segment lost 8 bases, leaving 11 bases of the junction unmatched. The CDR3 is CASSRGGLAGGRETQYF. The CDR3 nucleotides read TGTGCCAGCTCCCGAGGGGGACTAGCGGGGGGGCGGGAGACCCAGTACTTC.

This chain joins TRBV5-1 and TRBJ1-1; D is undetermined. Trimming removed 6 bases at V and 2 bases at J, with 8 bases between. Germline V gene data show CDR1 as SGHRS and CDR2 as YFSETQ. This CDR3 is built from 12 residues. CDR3 in amino acids: CASTNLNTEAFF. The CDR3 nucleotides are TGCGCCAGCACCAACTTAAACACTGAAGCTTTCTTT.

This clone was seen a single time. The V call is TRBV7-6, the J call TRBJ2-5; TRBD1 might be the D (6 bases). V was clipped by 4 bases and J by 0 bases, with 21 bases between them. This CDR3 has 18 amino acids. Germline-derived CDR1 and CDR2 are SGHVS and FNYEAQ. The CDR3 region has the DNA TGTGCCAGCAGCTCCGGGACACCTTCCATCGTGTACCAAGAGACCCAGTACTTC. It specifies CASSSGTPSIVYQETQYF. The whole variable domain, filled in from reference TRBV7-6 and TRBJ2-5, reads GAGVSQSPRYKVTKRGQDVALRCDPISGHVSLYWYRQALGQGPEFLTYFNYEAQQDKSGLPNDRFSAERPEGSISTLTIQRTEQRDSAMYRCASSSGTPSIVYQETQYFGPGTRLLVL.

This clone was seen once. The genes are TRBV2 and TRBJ1-5; D not resolved. The V gene lost 11 bases and the J gene lost 2 bases, with 16 bases spanning the gap. This CDR3 is built from 14 residues. The germline CDR1 and CDR2 sequences are SNHLY and FYNNEI. Here the CDR3 DNA reads TGTGCCTCGAAAGAAGTCGGGCGCAATCAGCCCCAGCATTTT. Encoded protein: CASKEVGRNQPQHF.